The TCR beta chain under discussion was sequenced for a study of early T cells in non-severe SARS-CoV-2 infection. Germline V gene data show CDR1 as SGHRS and CDR2 as YFSETQ. V was trimmed by 0 bases and J by 0 bases, leaving 7 bases between them. The CDR3 consists of 15 residues. TCRdb processed the 5' RACE reads anew with MiXCR; each CDR3 protein has one entry. The data contain 50,000 to 60,000 distinct CDR3 sequences, around 8.6% of them singletons. Material: whole blood, obtained at baseline. This sequence joins TRBV5-1 and TRBJ1-3, with unresolved D. This TCR was recovered from an adult who was a healthcare worker with PCR-confirmed SARS-CoV-2 infection or an uninfected control (not recorded which). This CDR3 is CASSLGVVSGNTIYF. CDR3 coding DNA: TGCGCCAGCAGCTTGGGGGTCGTCTCTGGAAACACCATATATTTT.